This T cell receptor beta chain was sequenced for a study of sequential checkpoint blockade in melanoma (dated by TCRdb to between 2019 and 2020). The study in broad terms: Patients were assigned by 1:1 randomization to either first-line nivolumab followed by ipilimumab (arm A) or ipilimumab followed by nivolumab (arm B). Maintenance nivolumab came after both trial sequences.

Trimming takes 4 bases from V and 7 bases from J, and the germline ends sit 22 bases apart. The germline V gene (reference sequence) provides CDR1 SEHNR and CDR2 FQNEAQ. Its CDR3 holds 16 amino acids, cysteine through phenylalanine. CDR3 DNA is the only sequence kept; it has 48 bases, read in frame from the first base. On this clone: Its antigen target is currently unknown. Base qualities are not at hand, and no much larger clone is one base apart.

Reading the label with the study, this specimen's treatment or condition is: randomized to nivolumab then ipilimumab (arm A) or the reverse (arm B). No trial patient had received prior DNA-damaging chemotherapy. Thawed PBMCs were sorted on a FACS Aria II flow cytometer to isolate live CD3+CD8+ cells negative for CD19 and CD56. CheckMate 064, a randomized, open-label phase II trial of sequential checkpoint blockade, was the source of the samples, all of which came from patients with melanoma. Peripheral blood mononuclear cells were collected by leukapheresis, purified using Ficoll-Paque, and frozen in human serum containing roughly 9.4% DMSO. Purity of sorted blood CD3+CD8+ cells was verified at >98% immediately after sorting, followed by DNA extraction. TCRbeta CDR3 regions were immunosequenced from genomic DNA with the immunoSEQ Assay. Before high-throughput sequencing, the genomic DNA was amplified using bias-controlled multiplex PCR. The original pipeline was this. To quantify the absolute abundance of each unique TCRbeta CDR3 region, the sequences were collapsed and filtered. Clonality, defined as 1 minus Pielou's evenness, was calculated using only productive rearrangements. A previously published method was used to identify clones whose frequencies were significantly greater in on-treatment samples than in baseline samples. TCRdb limited this immuneACCESS table to in-frame rearrangements with V and J called. A share of clones is missing; checked studies link under half to unresolved V genes, and the rest is unexplained. D and trimming were read from the DNA, whereas the V and J calls and clone size are those reported in that table. The sample table shows 20,000 to 25,000 clones, and more than 80% are seen once. The ten largest clones take up about 9.5% of the sample.

Points the paper makes about the study in general: Validation of the response-prediction model combining TCR metrics and mutation burden is needed in larger, independent patient cohorts.

The sequence was obtained from a human donor with melanoma. The chain joins TRBV7-9 to TRBJ1-2; no D gene can be assigned with confidence. Sequencing used CD8+ T cells sorted from blood (inferred from file names), obtained from a patient given nivolumab and ipilimumab in sequence. The CDR3 protein sequence reads: CASSSPGVVRASGYTF. The sequenced DNA is TGTGCCAGCAGCTCCCCCGGAGTTGTGAGGGCCAGTGGCTACACCTTC. The full variable domain, with segments outside the CDR3 supplied by the reference TRBV7-9 and TRBJ1-2 proteins, appears as DTGVSQNPRHKITKRGQNVTFRCDPISEHNRLYWYRQTLGQGPEFLTYFQNEAQLEKSRLLSDRFSAERPKGSFSTLEIQRTEQGDSAMYLCASSSPGVVRASGYTFGSGTRLTVV.